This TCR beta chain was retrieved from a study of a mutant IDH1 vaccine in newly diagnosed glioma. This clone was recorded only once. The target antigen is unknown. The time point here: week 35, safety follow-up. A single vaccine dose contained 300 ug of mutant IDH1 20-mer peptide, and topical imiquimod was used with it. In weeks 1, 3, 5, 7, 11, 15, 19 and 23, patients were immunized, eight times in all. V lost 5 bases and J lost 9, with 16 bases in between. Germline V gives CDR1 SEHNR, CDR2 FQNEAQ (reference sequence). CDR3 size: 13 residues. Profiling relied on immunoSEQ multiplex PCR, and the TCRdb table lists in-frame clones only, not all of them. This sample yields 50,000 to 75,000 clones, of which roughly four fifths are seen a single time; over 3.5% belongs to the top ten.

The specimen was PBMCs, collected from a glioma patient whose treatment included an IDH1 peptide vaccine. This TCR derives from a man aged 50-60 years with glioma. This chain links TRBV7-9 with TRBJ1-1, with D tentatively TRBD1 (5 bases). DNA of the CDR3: TGTGCCAGCAGCCCTTCCTCGGGGACCCAAGCTTTCTTT. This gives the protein CASSPSSGTQAFF.